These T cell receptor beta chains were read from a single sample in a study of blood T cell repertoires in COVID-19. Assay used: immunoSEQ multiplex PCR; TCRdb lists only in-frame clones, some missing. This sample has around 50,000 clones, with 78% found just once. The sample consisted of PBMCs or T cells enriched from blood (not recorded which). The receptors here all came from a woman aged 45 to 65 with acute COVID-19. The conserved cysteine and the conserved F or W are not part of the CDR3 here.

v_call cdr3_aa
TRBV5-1 ATSPGLAGTRGETQY
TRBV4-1 ASSLGPGTLQGYGYT
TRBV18 ASSGGSIEQY
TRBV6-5 ASSSFGTGTVGYT
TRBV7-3 ASSPSDRGTEAF
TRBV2 ATQGARGGRDTQY
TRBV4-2 ASSQGWGLATTGELF
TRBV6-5 ASSALAGGPDEQY
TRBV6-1 ASSEWGTHEKLF
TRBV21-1 ASSKVGIGKTTSGQPQH
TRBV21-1 ASSNLGQGWNQPQH
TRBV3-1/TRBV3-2 ASSQKGASQPQH
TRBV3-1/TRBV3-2 ASSHTGRWSNEKLF
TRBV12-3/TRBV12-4 ASSSLLGHGYT
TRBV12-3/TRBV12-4 ASSLRGANVLT
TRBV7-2 ASSLARDRGEQY
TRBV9 ASSPGLADRTGELF
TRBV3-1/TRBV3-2 ASSQEGASGGGGQF
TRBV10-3 ATAENSGTGVSNEQF
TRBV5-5 ASSPTVGRDNQPQH
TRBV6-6 ASRTGGTSYEQY
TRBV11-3 ASSLEGRGGYEQY
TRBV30 AWTSGLGTEAF
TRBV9 ASSPSAGELF